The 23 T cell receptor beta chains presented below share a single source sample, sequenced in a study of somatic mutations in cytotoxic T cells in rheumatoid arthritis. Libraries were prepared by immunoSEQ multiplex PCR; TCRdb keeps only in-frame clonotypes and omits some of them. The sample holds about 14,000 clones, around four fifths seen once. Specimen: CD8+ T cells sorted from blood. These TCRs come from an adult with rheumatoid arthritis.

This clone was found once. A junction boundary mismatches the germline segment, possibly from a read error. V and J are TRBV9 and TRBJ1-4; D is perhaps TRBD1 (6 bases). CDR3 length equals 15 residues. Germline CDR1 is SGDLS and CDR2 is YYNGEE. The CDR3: CASSGGGAFNKKLFF. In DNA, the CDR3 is TGTGCCAGCAGCGGAGGGGGGGCGTTTAATAAAAAACTGTTTTTT.

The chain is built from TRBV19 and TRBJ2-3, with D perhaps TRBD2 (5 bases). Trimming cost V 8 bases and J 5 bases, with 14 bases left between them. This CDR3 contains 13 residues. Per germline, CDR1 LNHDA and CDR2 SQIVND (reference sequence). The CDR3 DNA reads TGTGCCAGTGGGGAAGCGGACGGAGATACGCAGTATTTT. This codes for CASGEADGDTQYF.

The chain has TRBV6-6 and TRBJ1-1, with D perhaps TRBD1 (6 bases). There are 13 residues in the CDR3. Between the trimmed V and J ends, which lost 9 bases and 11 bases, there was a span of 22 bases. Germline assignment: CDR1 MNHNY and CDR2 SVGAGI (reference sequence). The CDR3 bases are TGTGCCAGTCATATCCAAACAGGGTCTATTGCTTTCTTT. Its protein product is CASHIQTGSIAFF.

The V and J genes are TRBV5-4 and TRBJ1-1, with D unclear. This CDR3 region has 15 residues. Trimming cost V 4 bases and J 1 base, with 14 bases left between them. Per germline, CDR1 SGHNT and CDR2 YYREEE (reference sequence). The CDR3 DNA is TGTGCCAGCAGCCTGAGGGCAGGCCGGAACACTGAAGCTTTCTTT. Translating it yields CASSLRAGRNTEAFF. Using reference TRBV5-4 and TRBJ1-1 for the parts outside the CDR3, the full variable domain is ETGVTQSPTHLIKTRGQQVTLRCSSQSGHNTVSWYQQALGQGPQFIFQYYREEENGRGNFPPRFSGLQFPNYSSELNVNALELDDSALYLCASSLRAGRNTEAFFGQGTRLTVV.

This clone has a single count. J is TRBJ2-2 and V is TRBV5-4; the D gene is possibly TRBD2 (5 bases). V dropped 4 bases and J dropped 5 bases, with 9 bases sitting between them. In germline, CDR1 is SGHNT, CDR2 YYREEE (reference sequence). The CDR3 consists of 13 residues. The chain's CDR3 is CASSPEGTGELFF. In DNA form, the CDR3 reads TGTGCCAGCAGCCCCGAGGGTACCGGGGAGCTGTTTTTT.

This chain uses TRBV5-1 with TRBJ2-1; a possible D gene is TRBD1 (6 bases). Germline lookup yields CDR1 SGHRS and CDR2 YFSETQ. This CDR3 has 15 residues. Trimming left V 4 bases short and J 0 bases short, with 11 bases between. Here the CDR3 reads CASSTDSGSYNEQFF. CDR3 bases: TGCGCCAGCAGCACGGACAGTGGCTCCTACAATGAGCAGTTCTTC.

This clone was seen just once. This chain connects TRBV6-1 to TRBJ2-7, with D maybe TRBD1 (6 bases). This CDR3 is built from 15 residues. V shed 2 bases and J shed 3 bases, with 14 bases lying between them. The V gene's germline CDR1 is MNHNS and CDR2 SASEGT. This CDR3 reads CASSEPQTGIYEQYV. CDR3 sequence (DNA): TGTGCCAGCAGTGAACCCCAGACAGGAATCTACGAGCAGTACGTC.

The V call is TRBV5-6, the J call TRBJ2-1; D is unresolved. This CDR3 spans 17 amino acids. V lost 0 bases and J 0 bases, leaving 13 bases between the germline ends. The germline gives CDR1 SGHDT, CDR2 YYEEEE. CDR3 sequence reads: CASSLDFGWSSYNEQFF. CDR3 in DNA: TGTGCCAGCAGCTTGGATTTCGGTTGGAGCTCCTACAATGAGCAGTTCTTC. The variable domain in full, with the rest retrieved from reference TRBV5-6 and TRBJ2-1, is DAGVTQSPTHLIKTRGQQVTLRCSPKSGHDTVSWYQQALGQGPQFIFQYYEEEERQRGNFPDRFSGHQFPNYSSELNVNALLLGDSALYLCASSLDFGWSSYNEQFFGPGTRLTVL.

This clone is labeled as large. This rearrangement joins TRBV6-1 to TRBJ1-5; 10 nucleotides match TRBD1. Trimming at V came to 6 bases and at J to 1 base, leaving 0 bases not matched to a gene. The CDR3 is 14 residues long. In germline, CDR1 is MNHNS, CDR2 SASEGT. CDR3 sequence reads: CASRGQGSNQPQHF. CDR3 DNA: TGTGCCAGCAGGGGACAGGGGAGCAATCAGCCCCAGCATTTT.

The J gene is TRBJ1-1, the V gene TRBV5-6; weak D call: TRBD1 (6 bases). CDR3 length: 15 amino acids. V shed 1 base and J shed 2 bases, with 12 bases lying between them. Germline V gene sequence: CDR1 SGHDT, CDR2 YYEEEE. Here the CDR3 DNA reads TGTGCCAGCAGCTTGCAGGGGCTTATAAACACTGAAGCTTTCTTT. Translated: CASSLQGLINTEAFF.

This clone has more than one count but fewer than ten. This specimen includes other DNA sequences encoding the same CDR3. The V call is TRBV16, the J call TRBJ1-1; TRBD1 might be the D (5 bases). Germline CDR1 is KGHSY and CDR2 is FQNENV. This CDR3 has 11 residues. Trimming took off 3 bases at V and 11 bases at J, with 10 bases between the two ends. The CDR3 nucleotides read TGTGCCAGCAGCCAGGGACCGGGGGCTTTCTTT. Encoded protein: CASSQGPGAFF.

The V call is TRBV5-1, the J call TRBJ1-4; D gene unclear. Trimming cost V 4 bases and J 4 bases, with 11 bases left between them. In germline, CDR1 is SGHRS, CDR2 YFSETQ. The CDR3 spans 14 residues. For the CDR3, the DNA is TGCGCCAGCAGCCCGGACGGGATTAATGAAAAACTGTTTTTT. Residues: CASSPDGINEKLFF.

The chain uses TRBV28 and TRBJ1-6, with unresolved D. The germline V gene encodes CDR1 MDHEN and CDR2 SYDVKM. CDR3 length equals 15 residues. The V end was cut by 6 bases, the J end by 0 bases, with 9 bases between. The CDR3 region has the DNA TGTGCCAGCAGGGGAAGGAGCTCCTATAATTCACCCCTCCACTTT. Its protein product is CASRGRSSYNSPLHF.

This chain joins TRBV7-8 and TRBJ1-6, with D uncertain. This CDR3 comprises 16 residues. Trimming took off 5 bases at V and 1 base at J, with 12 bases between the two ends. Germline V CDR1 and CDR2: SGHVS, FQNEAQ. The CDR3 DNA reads TGTGCCAGCAGCCTACAGATGCGGTCCTATAATTCACCCCTCCACTTT. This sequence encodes CASSLQMRSYNSPLHF.

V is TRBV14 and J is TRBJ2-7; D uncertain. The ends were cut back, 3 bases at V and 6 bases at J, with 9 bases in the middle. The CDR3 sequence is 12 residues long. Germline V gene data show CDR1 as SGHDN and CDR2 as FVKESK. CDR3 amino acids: CASSQVNFEQYF. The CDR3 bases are TGTGCCAGCAGCCAGGTCAACTTCGAGCAGTACTTC. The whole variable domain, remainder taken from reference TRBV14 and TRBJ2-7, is EAGVTQFPSHSVIEKGQTVTLRCDPISGHDNLYWYRRVMGKEIKFLLHFVKESKQDESGMPNNRFLAERTGGTYSTLKVQPAELEDSGVYFCASSQVNFEQYFGPGTRLTVT.

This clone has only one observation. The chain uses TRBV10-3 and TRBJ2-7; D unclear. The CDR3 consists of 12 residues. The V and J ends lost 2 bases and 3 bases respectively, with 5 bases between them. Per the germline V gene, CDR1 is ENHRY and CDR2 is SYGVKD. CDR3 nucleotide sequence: TGTGCCATCAGTGAGGTCGGCTACGAGCAGTACTTC. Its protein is CAISEVGYEQYF.

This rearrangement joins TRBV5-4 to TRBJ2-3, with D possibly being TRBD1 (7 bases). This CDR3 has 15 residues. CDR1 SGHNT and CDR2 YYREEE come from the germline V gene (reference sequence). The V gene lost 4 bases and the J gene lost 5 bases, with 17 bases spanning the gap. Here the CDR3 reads CASSPRGWGEDTQYF. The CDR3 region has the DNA TGTGCCAGCAGCCCCAGGGGGTGGGGGGAAGATACGCAGTATTTT. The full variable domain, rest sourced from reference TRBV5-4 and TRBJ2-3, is ETGVTQSPTHLIKTRGQQVTLRCSSQSGHNTVSWYQQALGQGPQFIFQYYREEENGRGNFPPRFSGLQFPNYSSELNVNALELDDSALYLCASSPRGWGEDTQYFGPGTRLTVL.

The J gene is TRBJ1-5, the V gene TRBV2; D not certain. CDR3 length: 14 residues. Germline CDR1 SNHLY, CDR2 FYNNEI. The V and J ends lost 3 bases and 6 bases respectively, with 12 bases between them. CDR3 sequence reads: CASSDGDLGQPQHF. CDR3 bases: TGTGCCAGCAGTGATGGAGATTTGGGTCAGCCCCAGCATTTT.

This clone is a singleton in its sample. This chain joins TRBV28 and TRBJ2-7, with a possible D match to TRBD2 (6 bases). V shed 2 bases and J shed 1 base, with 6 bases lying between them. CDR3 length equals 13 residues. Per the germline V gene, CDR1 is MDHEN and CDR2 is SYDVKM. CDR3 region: CASSLAGSYEQYV. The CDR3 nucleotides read TGTGCCAGCAGTTTAGCGGGGTCCTACGAGCAGTACGTC.

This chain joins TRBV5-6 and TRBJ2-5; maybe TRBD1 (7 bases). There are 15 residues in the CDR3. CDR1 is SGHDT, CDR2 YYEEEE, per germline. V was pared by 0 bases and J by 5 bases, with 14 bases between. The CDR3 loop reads CASSLARGAAETQYF. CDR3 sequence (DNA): TGTGCCAGCAGCTTGGCCAGGGGGGCGGCGGAGACCCAGTACTTC.

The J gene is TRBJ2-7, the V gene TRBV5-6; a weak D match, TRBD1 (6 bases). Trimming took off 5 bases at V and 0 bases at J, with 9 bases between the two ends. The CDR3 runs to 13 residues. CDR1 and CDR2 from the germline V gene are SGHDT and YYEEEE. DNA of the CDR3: TGTGCCAGCAGAGGGGGAGCCTCCTACGAGCAGTACGTC. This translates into CASRGGASYEQYV.

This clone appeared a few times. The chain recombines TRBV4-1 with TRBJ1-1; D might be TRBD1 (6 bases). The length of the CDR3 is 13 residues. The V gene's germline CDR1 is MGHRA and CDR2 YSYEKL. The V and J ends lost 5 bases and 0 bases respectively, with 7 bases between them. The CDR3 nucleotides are TGCGCCAGCAGCAAGGGGGTGAACACTGAAGCTTTCTTT. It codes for CASSKGVNTEAFF.

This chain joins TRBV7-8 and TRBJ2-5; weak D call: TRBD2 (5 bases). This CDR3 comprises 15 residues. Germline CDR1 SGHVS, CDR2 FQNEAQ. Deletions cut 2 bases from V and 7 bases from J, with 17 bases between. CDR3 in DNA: TGTGCCAGCAGCTTAAGTTCAACTGGGAGTGGGACCCAGTACTTC. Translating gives CASSLSSTGSGTQYF.